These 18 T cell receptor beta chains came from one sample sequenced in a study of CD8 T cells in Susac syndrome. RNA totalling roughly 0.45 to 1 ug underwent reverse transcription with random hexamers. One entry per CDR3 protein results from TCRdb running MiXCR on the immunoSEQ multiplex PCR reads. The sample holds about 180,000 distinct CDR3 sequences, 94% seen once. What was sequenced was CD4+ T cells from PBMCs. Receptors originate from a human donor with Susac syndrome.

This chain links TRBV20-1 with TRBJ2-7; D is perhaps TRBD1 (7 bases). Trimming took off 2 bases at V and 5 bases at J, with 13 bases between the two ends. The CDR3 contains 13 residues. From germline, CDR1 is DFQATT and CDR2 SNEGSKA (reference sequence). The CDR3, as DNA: TGCAGTGCTAGAAGTCCAGGGGGGAACGAGCAGTACTTC. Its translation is CSARSPGGNEQYF.

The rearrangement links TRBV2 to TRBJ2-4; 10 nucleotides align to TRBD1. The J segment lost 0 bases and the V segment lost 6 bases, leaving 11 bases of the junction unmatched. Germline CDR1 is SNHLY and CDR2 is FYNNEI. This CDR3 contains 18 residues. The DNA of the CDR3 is TGTGCCAGCAGGGTCCCGGGACAGGGGATTCTAGCCAAAAACATTCAGTACTTC. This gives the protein CASRVPGQGILAKNIQYF.

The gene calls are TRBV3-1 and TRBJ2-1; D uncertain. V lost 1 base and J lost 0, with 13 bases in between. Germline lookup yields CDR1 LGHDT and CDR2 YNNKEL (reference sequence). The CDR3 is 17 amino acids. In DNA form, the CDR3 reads TGTGCCAGCAGCCAAGCTAAGGCAGTTAGCTCCTACAATGAGCAGTTCTTC. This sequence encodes CASSQAKAVSSYNEQFF.

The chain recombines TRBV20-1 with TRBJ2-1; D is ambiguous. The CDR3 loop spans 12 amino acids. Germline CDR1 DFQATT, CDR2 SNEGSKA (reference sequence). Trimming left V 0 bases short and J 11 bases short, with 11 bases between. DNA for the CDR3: TGCAGTGCTAGAGATACGGGCGCGAAGCAGTTCTTC. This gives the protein CSARDTGAKQFF.

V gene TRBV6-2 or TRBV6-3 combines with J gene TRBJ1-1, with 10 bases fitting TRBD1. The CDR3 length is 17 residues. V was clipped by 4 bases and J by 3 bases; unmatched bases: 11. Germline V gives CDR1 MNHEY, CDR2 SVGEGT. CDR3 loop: CASSFLGQGRADTEAFF. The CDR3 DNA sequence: TGTGCCAGCAGTTTCCTGGGACAGGGGAGAGCAGACACTGAAGCTTTCTTT.

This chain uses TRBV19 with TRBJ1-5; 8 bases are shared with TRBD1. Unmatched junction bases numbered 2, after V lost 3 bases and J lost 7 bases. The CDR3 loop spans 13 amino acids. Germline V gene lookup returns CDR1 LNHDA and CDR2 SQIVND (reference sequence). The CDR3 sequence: CASSIGQGQPQHF. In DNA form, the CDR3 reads TGTGCCAGTAGTATCGGACAGGGCCAGCCCCAGCATTTT.

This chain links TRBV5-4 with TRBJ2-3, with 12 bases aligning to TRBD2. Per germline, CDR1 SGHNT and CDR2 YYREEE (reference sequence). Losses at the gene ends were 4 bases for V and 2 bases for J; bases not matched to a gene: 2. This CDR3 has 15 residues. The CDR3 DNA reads TGTGCCAGCAGCCGGACTAGCGGGGTCACAGATACGCAGTATTTT. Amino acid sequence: CASSRTSGVTDTQYF.

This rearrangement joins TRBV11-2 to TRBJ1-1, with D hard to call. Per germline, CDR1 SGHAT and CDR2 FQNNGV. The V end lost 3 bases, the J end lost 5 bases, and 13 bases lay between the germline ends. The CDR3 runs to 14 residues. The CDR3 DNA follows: TGTGCCAGCAGCTTTAGGGCGCTGGAAACTGAAGCTTTCTTT. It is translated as CASSFRALETEAFF.

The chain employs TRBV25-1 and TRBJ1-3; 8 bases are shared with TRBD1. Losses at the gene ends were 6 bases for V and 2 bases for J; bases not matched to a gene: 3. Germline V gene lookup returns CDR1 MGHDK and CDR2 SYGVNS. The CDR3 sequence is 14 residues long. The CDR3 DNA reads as TGTGCCAGCAGCCAGGGGGCTCCTGGAAACACCATATATTTT. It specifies CASSQGAPGNTIYF.

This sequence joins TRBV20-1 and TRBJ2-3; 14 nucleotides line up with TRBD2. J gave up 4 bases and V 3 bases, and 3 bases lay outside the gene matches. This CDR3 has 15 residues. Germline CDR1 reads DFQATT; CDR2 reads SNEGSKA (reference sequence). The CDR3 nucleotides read TGCAGTGCTAGCGGGACTAGCGGGAGCTCAGATACGCAGTATTTT. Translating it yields CSASGTSGSSDTQYF.

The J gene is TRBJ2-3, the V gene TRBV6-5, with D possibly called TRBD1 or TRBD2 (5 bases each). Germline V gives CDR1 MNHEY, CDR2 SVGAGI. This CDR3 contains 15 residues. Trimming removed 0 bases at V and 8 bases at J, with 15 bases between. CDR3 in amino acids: CASSYSVGAGGTQYF. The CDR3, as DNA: TGTGCCAGCAGTTACTCGGTCGGGGCCGGTGGTACGCAGTATTTT.

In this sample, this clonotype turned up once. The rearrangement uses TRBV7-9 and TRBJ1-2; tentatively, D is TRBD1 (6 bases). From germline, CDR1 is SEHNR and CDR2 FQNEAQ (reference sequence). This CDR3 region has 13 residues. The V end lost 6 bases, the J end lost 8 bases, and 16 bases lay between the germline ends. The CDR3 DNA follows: TGTGCCAGCAGTTTTACCACAGGACAGGGCTACACCTTC. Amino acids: CASSFTTGQGYTF.

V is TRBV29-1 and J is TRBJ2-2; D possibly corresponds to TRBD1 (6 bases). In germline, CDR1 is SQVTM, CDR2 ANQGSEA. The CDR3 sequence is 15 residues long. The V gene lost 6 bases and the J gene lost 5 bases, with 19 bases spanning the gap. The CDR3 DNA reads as TGCAGCGTCCTCCTCAGGACAGATTCGACCGGGGAGCTGTTTTTT. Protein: CSVLLRTDSTGELFF.

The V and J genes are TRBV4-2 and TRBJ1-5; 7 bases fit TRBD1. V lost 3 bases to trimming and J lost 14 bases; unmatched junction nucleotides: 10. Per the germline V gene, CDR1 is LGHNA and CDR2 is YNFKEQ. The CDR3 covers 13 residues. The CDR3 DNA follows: TGTGCCAGCAGCCAGATCACAGGGGCTCGGGAGCATTTT. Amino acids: CASSQITGAREHF.

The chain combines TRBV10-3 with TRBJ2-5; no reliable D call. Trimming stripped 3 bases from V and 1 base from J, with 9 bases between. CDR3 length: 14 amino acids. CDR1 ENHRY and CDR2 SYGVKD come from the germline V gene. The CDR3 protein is CAISEGAAQETQYF. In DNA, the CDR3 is TGTGCCATCAGTGAAGGAGCAGCCCAAGAGACCCAGTACTTC.

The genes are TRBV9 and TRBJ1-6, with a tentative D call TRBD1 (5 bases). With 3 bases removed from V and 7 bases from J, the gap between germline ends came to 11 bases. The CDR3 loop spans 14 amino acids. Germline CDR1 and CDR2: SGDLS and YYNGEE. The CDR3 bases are TGTGCCAGCAGCGCCGGGACGGAGAATTCACCCCTCCACTTT. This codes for CASSAGTENSPLHF.

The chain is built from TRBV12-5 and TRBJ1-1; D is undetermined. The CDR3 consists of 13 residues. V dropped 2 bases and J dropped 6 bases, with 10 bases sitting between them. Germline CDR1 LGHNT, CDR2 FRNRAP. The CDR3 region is CASGLSPVSEAFF. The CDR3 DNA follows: TGTGCTAGTGGTTTGTCCCCGGTGTCTGAAGCTTTCTTT.

CDR3 bases: TGTGCCAGCACTGGCCGGGCTAGCACACAAGAGACCCAGTACTTC. This translates into CASTGRASTQETQYF. The rearrangement uses TRBV7-2 and TRBJ2-5; maybe TRBD2 (5 bases). CDR1 and CDR2 (germline): SGHTA, FQGNSA. CDR3 length equals 15 residues. V was trimmed by 7 bases and J by 2 bases, leaving 17 bases between them.